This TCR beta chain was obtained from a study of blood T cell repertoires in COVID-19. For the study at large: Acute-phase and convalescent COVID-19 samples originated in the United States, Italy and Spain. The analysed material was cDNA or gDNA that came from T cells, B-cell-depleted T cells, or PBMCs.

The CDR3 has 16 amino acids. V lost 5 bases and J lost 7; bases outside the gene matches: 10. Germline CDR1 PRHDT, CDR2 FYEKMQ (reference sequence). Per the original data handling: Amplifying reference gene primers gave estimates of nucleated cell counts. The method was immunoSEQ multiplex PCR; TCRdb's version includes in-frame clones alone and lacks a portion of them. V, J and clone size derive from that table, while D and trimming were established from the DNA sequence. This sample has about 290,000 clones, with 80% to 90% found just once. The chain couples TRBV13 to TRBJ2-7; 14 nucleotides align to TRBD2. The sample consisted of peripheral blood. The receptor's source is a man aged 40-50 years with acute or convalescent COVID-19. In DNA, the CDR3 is TGTGCCAGCAGCCCCTCGACTAGCGGGGGGGCGCGGGAGCAGTACTTC. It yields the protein CASSPSTSGGAREQYF.